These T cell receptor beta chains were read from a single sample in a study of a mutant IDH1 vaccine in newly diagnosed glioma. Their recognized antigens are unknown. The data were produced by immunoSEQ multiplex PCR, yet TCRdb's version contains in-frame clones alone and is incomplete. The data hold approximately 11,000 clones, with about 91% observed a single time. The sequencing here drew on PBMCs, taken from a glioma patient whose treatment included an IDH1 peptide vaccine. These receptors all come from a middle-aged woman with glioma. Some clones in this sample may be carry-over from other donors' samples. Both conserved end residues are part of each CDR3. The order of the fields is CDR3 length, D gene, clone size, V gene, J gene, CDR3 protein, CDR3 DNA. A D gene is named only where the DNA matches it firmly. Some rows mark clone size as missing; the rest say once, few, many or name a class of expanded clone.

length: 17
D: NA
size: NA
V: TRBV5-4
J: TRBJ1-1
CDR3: CASSLPPIGGLNTEAFF
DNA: TGTGCCAGCAGCTTACCTCCTATCGGGGGGCTGAACACTGAAGCTTTCTTT

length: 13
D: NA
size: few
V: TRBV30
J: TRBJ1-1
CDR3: CAWKQGSGTEAFF
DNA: TGTGCCTGGAAGCAGGGATCGGGCACTGAAGCTTTCTTT

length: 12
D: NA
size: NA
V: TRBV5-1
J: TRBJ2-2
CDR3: CASSPGAGELFF
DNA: TGCGCCAGCAGCCCAGGGGCCGGGGAGCTGTTTTTT

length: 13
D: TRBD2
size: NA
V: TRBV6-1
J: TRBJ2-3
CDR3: CASRGLATDTQYF
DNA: TGTGCCAGCAGGGGACTAGCGACAGATACGCAGTATTTT

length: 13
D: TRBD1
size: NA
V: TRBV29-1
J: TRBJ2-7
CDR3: CSVWGQGAHEQYF
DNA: TGCAGCGTTTGGGGTCAGGGGGCCCACGAGCAGTACTTC

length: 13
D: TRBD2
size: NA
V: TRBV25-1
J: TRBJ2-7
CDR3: CASSASGYYEQYF
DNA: TGTGCCAGCAGTGCTAGCGGGTACTACGAGCAGTACTTC

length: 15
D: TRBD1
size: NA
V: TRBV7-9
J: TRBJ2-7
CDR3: CASSPGQGARYEQYF
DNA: TGTGCCAGCAGCCCGGGACAGGGGGCGCGCTACGAGCAGTACTTC

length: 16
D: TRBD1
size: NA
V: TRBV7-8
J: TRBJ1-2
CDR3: CASSLRDRGTHYGYTF
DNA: TGTGCCAGCAGCTTACGGGACAGGGGGACCCACTATGGCTACACCTTC

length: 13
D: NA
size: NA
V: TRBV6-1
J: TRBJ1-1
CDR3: CASRAGQNTEAFF
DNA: TGTGCCAGCAGGGCCGGTCAGAACACTGAAGCTTTCTTT

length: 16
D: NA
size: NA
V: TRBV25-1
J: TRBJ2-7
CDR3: CASSESSAGYPYEQYF
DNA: TGTGCCAGCAGTGAATCGAGTGCGGGGTACCCCTACGAGCAGTACTTC

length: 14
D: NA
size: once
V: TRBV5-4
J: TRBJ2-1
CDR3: CASRPQSSYNEQFF
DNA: TGTGCCAGCAGACCACAGAGTTCCTACAATGAGCAGTTCTTC

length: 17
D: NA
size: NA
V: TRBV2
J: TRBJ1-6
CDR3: CASSERGAGAYNSPLHF
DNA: TGTGCCAGCAGTGAAAGGGGAGCAGGGGCTTATAATTCACCCCTCCACTTT

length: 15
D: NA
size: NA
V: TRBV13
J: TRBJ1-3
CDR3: CASSLETYSGNTIYF
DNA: TGTGCCAGCAGCTTAGAGACTTACTCTGGAAACACCATATATTTT

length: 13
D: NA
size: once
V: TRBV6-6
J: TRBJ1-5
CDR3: CASHPGANQPQHF
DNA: TGTGCCAGCCACCCCGGGGCGAATCAGCCCCAGCATTTT

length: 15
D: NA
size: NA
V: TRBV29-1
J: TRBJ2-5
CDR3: CSVENGTRVQETQYF
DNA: TGCAGCGTTGAAAACGGGACACGAGTCCAAGAGACCCAGTACTTC

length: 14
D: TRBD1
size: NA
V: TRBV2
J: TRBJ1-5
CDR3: CASRPDRENQPQHF
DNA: TGTGCCAGCAGACCCGACAGGGAGAATCAGCCCCAGCATTTT

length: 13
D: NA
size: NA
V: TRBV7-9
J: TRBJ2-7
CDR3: CASSLGASVEQYF
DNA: TGTGCCAGCAGCTTAGGGGCCAGTGTCGAGCAGTACTTC

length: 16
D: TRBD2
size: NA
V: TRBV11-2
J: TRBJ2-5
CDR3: CASSSRPRGEKETQYF
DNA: TGTGCCAGCAGCTCCCGACCCCGGGGGGAGAAAGAGACCCAGTACTTC